These 26 T cell receptor beta chains share one sample of origin, sequenced in a study of OX40 agonist ivuxolimab in advanced cancers. Some clones are missing from TCRdb's copy, which holds only in-frame ones; the method was immunoSEQ multiplex PCR. The sample lists under 80,000 clones, around nine tenths occurring once. Sequences were derived from CD4+ or CD8+ T cells sorted from blood, sampled in a trial of the OX40 agonist ivuxolimab. The origin of the receptors is an adult with an advanced solid tumor such as melanoma, head and neck, liver or kidney cancer.

This clone was picked up one time. J is TRBJ1-5 and V is TRBV6-1; possible D gene TRBD1, 5 bases. Germline V CDR1 and CDR2: MNHNS, SASEGT. The CDR3 totals 13 residues. Deletions cut 5 bases from V and 6 bases from J, with 11 bases between. DNA for the CDR3: TGTGCCAGCAGTCCCCAGGGTTTTCAGCCCCAGCATTTT. This sequence encodes CASSPQGFQPQHF.

The chain's CDR3 is CASYLWGDTEAFF. CDR3 in DNA: TGTGCCAGCTATCTGTGGGGAGACACTGAAGCTTTCTTT. The V gene is TRBV18, the J gene TRBJ1-1; D uncertain. This CDR3 spans 13 amino acids. The germline V gene has CDR1 KGHSH and CDR2 LQKENI. V was cut by 7 bases and J by 3 bases, with 12 bases left in between.

This clone was seen once. The chain uses TRBV7-2 and TRBJ1-1; D unresolved. There are 14 residues in the CDR3. CDR1 SGHTA and CDR2 FQGNSA come from the germline V gene. With 5 bases removed from V and 1 base from J, the gap between germline ends came to 11 bases. CDR3 loop: CASSPRVRNTEAFF. The CDR3 bases are TGTGCCAGCAGCCCTAGGGTACGGAACACTGAAGCTTTCTTT.

In its sample, this clone was seen once. The rearrangement links TRBV19 to TRBJ1-6; D is unresolved. Germline loops: CDR1 LNHDA, CDR2 SQIVND (reference sequence). This CDR3 region has 14 residues. Trimming cost V 6 bases and J 5 bases, with 11 bases left between them. The DNA of the CDR3 is TGTGCCAGTAGCCCCGTCCGGGATAATTCACCCCTCCACTTT. It codes for CASSPVRDNSPLHF.

The chain carries TRBV11-2 and TRBJ1-1, with TRBD1 matching 8 bases. CDR1 is SGHAT, CDR2 FQNNGV, per germline. The CDR3 runs to 16 residues. After removal of 5 bases from V and 4 bases from J, the junction contained 12 bases not matched to a gene. The CDR3, as DNA: TGTGCCAGCAGCATCCGGACAGGGAGATCGGCCACTGAAGCTTTCTTT. Translating gives CASSIRTGRSATEAFF.

The genes are TRBV6-1 and TRBJ2-6; tentatively, D is TRBD2 (6 bases). V dropped 2 bases and J dropped 0 bases, with 11 bases sitting between them. The CDR3 has 17 residues. Germline lookup yields CDR1 MNHNS and CDR2 SASEGT. CDR3 nucleotides: TGTGCCAGCAGTGAACACGGGGGTTACTCTGGGGCCAACGTCCTGACTTTC. Its translation: CASSEHGGYSGANVLTF.

This clone was recorded a few times. The V gene is TRBV6-6, the J gene TRBJ1-5; D gene ambiguous. V shed 6 bases and J shed 3 bases, with 18 bases lying between them. The CDR3 is 16 amino acids. Per the germline V gene, CDR1 is MNHNY and CDR2 is SVGAGI (reference sequence). Here the CDR3 reads CASSNGGRTFNQPQHF. CDR3 DNA: TGTGCCAGCAGCAACGGCGGCAGGACTTTCAATCAGCCCCAGCATTTT.

The rearrangement uses TRBV11-3 and TRBJ1-1; D possibly corresponds to TRBD1 (5 bases). This CDR3 is built from 13 residues. Trimming cost V 4 bases and J 6 bases, with 12 bases left between them. Looked up from germline, CDR1 is SGHNT and CDR2 is YENEEA. CDR3 DNA: TGTGCCAGCAGCTCCCACGGGACGGCTGAAGCTTTCTTT. Encoded protein: CASSSHGTAEAFF.

The CDR3 DNA is TGTGCCAGCAGCTTACAGGGATTTTGGACCGGGGAGCTGTTTTTT. It is translated as CASSLQGFWTGELFF. The J gene is TRBJ2-2, the V gene TRBV11-2; TRBD1 might be the D (5 bases). This CDR3 has 15 residues. Germline loops: CDR1 SGHAT, CDR2 FQNNGV. Trimming removed 2 bases at V and 5 bases at J, with 12 bases between.

This clone has a single count. The V call is TRBV28, the J call TRBJ2-2, with 12 bases fitting TRBD2. V dropped 6 bases and J dropped 5; count of bases not matched to a gene: 4. The V gene's germline CDR1 is MDHEN and CDR2 SYDVKM. The CDR3 consists of 15 residues. The CDR3 spells CASSLAGGLTGELFF. The CDR3 nucleotides are TGTGCCAGCAGCCTAGCGGGGGGGTTGACCGGGGAGCTGTTTTTT.

In its sample, this clone was seen a few times. This rearrangement joins TRBV7-2 to TRBJ1-1, with TRBD1 matching 8 bases. Trimming cost V 3 bases and J 0 bases; bases outside gene matches: 6. Looked up from germline, CDR1 is SGHTA and CDR2 is FQGNSA. CDR3 length equals 16 residues. The CDR3 DNA reads as TGTGCCAGCAGCTTGGGGACAGGACCCATGAACACTGAAGCTTTCTTT. Encoded protein: CASSLGTGPMNTEAFF.

The chain couples TRBV7-2 to TRBJ1-2; 9 positions agree with TRBD1. The CDR3 has 13 amino acids. Germline assignment: CDR1 SGHTA and CDR2 FQGNSA. V shed 5 bases and J 8 bases; nucleotides not matched to a gene: 6. In DNA, the CDR3 is TGTGCCAGCAGCCGGGACAGGGCAGACGGCTACACCTTC. This translates into CASSRDRADGYTF.

This sequence joins TRBV28 and TRBJ1-1; D is uncertain. CDR3 length: 13 residues. The germline V gene encodes CDR1 MDHEN and CDR2 SYDVKM. V lost 1 base to trimming and J lost 6 bases, with 9 bases between them. The CDR3 DNA sequence: TGTGCCAGCAGTTTATTTAGGGCCGCTGAAGCTTTCTTT. Protein sequence: CASSLFRAAEAFF.

The V call is TRBV6-5, the J call TRBJ2-7; no clear D. CDR1 is MNHEY and CDR2 is SVGAGI in the germline V gene. This CDR3 region has 15 residues. V was clipped by 0 bases and J by 4 bases, with 13 bases between them. DNA of the CDR3: TGTGCCAGCAGTTACTCCGGCACTACCGATTACGAGCAGTACTTC. Its protein product is CASSYSGTTDYEQYF.

In this sample, this clone turned up a few times. The chain has TRBV14 and TRBJ1-1; unclear D gene. This CDR3 contains 13 residues. Per germline, CDR1 SGHDN and CDR2 FVKESK. Trimming removed 3 bases from V and 4 bases from J, with 9 bases in between. The CDR3, as DNA: TGTGCCAGCAGCCAGGGGTACGGCACTGAAGCTTTCTTT. This encodes CASSQGYGTEAFF.

The rearrangement joins TRBV18 to TRBJ2-1; 8 bases match TRBD1. After removal of 5 bases from V and 3 bases from J, the junction contained 9 bases not matched to a gene. Looked up from germline, CDR1 is KGHSH and CDR2 is LQKENI. The CDR3 consists of 16 residues. CDR3 sequence reads: CASSSLTGDLYNEQFF. CDR3 coding DNA: TGTGCCAGCTCATCTTTGACAGGGGACCTCTACAATGAGCAGTTCTTC.

The chain has TRBV14 and TRBJ1-2; D possibly corresponds to TRBD1 (5 bases). The CDR3 covers 13 residues. Germline V gives CDR1 SGHDN, CDR2 FVKESK. V was pared by 0 bases and J by 4 bases, with 6 bases between. In DNA, the CDR3 is TGTGCCAGCAGCCAAGAGACAGTCTATGGCTACACCTTC. This translates into CASSQETVYGYTF.

The chain has TRBV7-9 and TRBJ1-1, with D unresolved. Germline CDR1 and CDR2: SEHNR and FQNEAQ (reference sequence). The V and J ends lost 2 bases and 6 bases respectively, with 16 bases between them. This CDR3 has 15 residues. In DNA form, the CDR3 reads TGTGCCAGCAGCTTAATTGAGGGATTCGGGGCTGAAGCTTTCTTT. Translation gives CASSLIEGFGAEAFF. Full variable domain (rest looked up from reference TRBV7-9 and TRBJ1-1): DTGVSQNPRHKITKRGQNVTFRCDPISEHNRLYWYRQTLGQGPEFLTYFQNEAQLEKSRLLSDRFSAERPKGSFSTLEIQRTEQGDSAMYLCASSLIEGFGAEAFFGQGTRLTVV.

This clone has just one count. The V call is TRBV6-1, the J call TRBJ1-5, with D possibly TRBD1 on 5 matching bases. This CDR3 comprises 15 residues. V was cut by 7 bases and J by 5 bases, with 18 bases left in between. CDR1 and CDR2 (germline): MNHNS, SASEGT. CDR3 in DNA: TGTGCCAGCACCCCATGGGGGGTAAGGGATCAGCCCCAGCATTTT. It is translated as CASTPWGVRDQPQHF.

This clone appeared once. The CDR3 is CASSPQRTGVNYGYTF. The DNA for the CDR3 is TGTGCCAGCTCACCACAAAGGACAGGGGTAAACTATGGCTACACCTTC. The chain employs TRBV18 and TRBJ1-2, with 9 bases fitting TRBD1. The CDR3 extends over 16 amino acids. V was pared by 1 base and J by 2 bases, with 5 bases of the junction left unmatched. CDR1 KGHSH and CDR2 LQKENI come from the germline V gene.

This chain links TRBV7-9 with TRBJ1-5; no clear D gene. The germline V gene has CDR1 SEHNR and CDR2 FQNEAQ (reference sequence). CDR3 size: 15 residues. V lost 1 base and J lost 0, with 7 bases in between. The CDR3 DNA reads TGTGCCAGCAGCTTAGAGGACGGTAGCAATCAGCCCCAGCATTTT. Translation: CASSLEDGSNQPQHF.

The chain recombines TRBV6-5 with TRBJ1-1; the D gene is possibly TRBD1 (6 bases). The V end lost 2 bases, the J end lost 4 bases, and 14 bases lay between the germline ends. The CDR3 totals 15 residues. The V gene's germline CDR1 is MNHEY and CDR2 SVGAGI. For the CDR3, the DNA is TGTGCCAGCAGTTACGATACAGGGAGGACCACTGAAGCTTTCTTT. Protein sequence: CASSYDTGRTTEAFF.

The rearrangement links TRBV10-3 to TRBJ2-2; 8 bases fit TRBD1. V was clipped by 10 bases and J by 3 bases; unmatched bases: 7. CDR1 is ENHRY and CDR2 is SYGVKD in the germline V gene. The CDR3 extends over 14 amino acids. CDR3 in DNA: TGTGCCACTAAGACAGGGGCGGACACCGGGGAGCTGTTTTTT. Its protein is CATKTGADTGELFF.

V gene TRBV11-2 combines with J gene TRBJ2-4; 11 positions match TRBD2. The CDR3 has 18 amino acids. V lost 0 bases to trimming and J lost 4 bases; unmatched junction nucleotides: 8. The germline gives CDR1 SGHAT, CDR2 FQNNGV. DNA of the CDR3: TGTGCCAGCAGCTTAGATCGGGGACTAGCGGATTATAAAAACATTCAGTACTTC. It encodes CASSLDRGLADYKNIQYF. Variable domain in full (rest from reference TRBV11-2 and TRBJ2-4): EAGVAQSPRYKIIEKRQSVAFWCNPISGHATLYWYQQILGQGPKLLIQFQNNGVVDDSQLPKDRFSAERLKGVDSTLKIQPAKLEDSAVYLCASSLDRGLADYKNIQYFGAGTRLSVL.

J is TRBJ2-7 and V is TRBV4-1, with 7 nucleotides matching TRBD1. The CDR3 runs 15 residues. Trimming at V came to 0 bases and at J to 0 bases, leaving 2 bases not matched to a gene. Germline V gene lookup returns CDR1 MGHRA and CDR2 YSYEKL. The DNA of the CDR3 is TGCGCCAGCAGCCAAGATTCAGGGGGCTCCTACGAGCAGTACTTC. Translation gives CASSQDSGGSYEQYF.

The gene calls are TRBV11-3 and TRBJ2-1, with D perhaps matching TRBD1 or TRBD2 (6 bases each). This CDR3 has 13 amino acids. CDR1 and CDR2 (germline): SGHNT, YENEEA. Trimming stripped 3 bases from V and 9 bases from J, with 12 bases between. For the CDR3, the DNA is TGTGCCAGCAGCTTTAGGGGGGCCTTTGAGCAGTTCTTC. This sequence encodes CASSFRGAFEQFF.